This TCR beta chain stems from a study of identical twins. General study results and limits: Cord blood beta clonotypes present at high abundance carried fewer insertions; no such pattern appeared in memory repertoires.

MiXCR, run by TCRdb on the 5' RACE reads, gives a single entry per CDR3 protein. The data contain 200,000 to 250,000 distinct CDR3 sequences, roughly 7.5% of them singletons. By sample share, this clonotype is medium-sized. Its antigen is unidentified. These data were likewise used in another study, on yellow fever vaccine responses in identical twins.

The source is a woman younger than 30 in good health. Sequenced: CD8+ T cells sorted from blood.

As DNA, the CDR3 is TGTGCCAGCAGCCAAGATTTTAGCGCTGATGAGCAGTTCTTC. This sequence encodes CASSQDFSADEQFF. This rearrangement joins TRBV14 to TRBJ2-1; maybe TRBD2 (5 bases). The CDR3 loop spans 14 amino acids. CDR1 and CDR2 (germline): SGHDN, FVKESK. V was shortened by 0 bases and J by 8 bases, with 11 bases between the two germline ends.